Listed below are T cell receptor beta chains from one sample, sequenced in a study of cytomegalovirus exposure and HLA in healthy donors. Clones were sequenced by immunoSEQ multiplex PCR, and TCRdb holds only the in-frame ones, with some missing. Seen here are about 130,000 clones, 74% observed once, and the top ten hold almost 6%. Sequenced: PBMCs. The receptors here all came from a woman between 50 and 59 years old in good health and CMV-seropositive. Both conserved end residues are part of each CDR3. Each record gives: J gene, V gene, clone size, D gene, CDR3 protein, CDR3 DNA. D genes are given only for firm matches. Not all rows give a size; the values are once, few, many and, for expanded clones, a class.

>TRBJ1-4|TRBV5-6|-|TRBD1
CASSPGQINEKLFF
TGTGCCAGCAGCCCGGGACAGATTAATGAAAAACTGTTTTTT
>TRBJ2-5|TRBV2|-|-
CASSEGPPRQGTQYF
TGTGCCAGCAGTGAAGGACCCCCCCGCCAGGGGACCCAGTACTTC
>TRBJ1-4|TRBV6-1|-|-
CASSETWSEKLFF
TGTGCCAGCAGTGAGACTTGGTCGGAAAAACTGTTTTTT
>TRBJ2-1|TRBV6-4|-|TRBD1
CATRSRGRFEQFF
TGTGCCACGCGGAGCAGGGGGCGATTTGAGCAGTTCTTC
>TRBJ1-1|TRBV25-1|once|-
CASSARGNTEAFF
TGTGCCAGCAGTGCCAGGGGCAACACTGAAGCTTTCTTT
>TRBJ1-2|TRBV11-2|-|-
CASSPPGPASGFYGYTF
TGTGCCAGCAGCCCACCCGGACCGGCTTCGGGGTTCTATGGCTACACCTTC
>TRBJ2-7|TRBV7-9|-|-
CASSLTVTYEQYF
TGTGCCAGCAGCCTGACAGTGACCTACGAGCAGTACTTC
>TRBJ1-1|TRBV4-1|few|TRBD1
CASSQASGTGPNTEAFF
TGCGCCAGCAGCCAAGCGTCCGGGACAGGGCCCAACACTGAAGCTTTCTTT
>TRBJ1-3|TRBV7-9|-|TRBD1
CATRTGVGNTIYF
TGTGCCACCAGGACAGGGGTTGGAAACACCATATATTTT
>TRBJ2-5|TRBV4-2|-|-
CASSQDLAGSMFGETQYF
TGTGCCAGCAGCCAAGACTTGGCAGGGTCGATGTTCGGAGAGACCCAGTACTTC
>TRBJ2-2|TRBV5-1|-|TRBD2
CASSLVGGAPGELFF
TGCGCCAGCAGCTTGGTCGGGGGGGCCCCCGGGGAGCTGTTTTTT
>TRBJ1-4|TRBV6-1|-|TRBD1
CASSWDRDEKLFF
TGTGCCAGCTCCTGGGACAGGGATGAAAAACTGTTTTTT
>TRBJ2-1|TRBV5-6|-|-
CASSLYRRDNEQFF
TGTGCCAGCAGCTTGTACCGGCGGGACAATGAGCAGTTCTTC
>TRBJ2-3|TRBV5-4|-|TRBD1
CASSRPGQDTDTQYF
TGTGCCAGCAGCCGACCGGGACAGGACACAGATACGCAGTATTTT
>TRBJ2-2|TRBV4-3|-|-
CASSQDRGMVTGELFF
TGCGCCAGCAGCCAAGATCGGGGGATGGTCACCGGGGAGCTGTTTTTT
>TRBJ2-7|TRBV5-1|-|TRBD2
CASSSLAGGTYEQYF
TGCGCCAGCAGCTCACTAGCGGGGGGGACCTACGAGCAGTACTTC
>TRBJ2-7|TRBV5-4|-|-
CASSLRAGSPYEQYF
TGTGCCAGCAGCTTGCGGGCAGGGTCACCCTACGAGCAGTACTTC
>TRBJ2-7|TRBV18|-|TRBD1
CASSPGQGAYEQYF
TGTGCCAGCTCACCCGGACAGGGGGCTTACGAGCAGTACTTC
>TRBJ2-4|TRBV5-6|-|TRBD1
CASSPDRGLGNIQYF
TGTGCCAGCAGCCCGGACAGGGGGCTGGGAAACATTCAGTACTTC
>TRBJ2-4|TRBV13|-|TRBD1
CASSLTGGKNIQYF
TGTGCCAGCAGCTTAACAGGGGGCAAAAACATTCAGTACTTC
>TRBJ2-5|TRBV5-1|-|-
CASGQSETQYF
TGCGCCAGCGGACAGAGTGAGACCCAGTACTTC
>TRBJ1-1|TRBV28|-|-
CASREGQLNTEAFF
TGTGCCAGCAGGGAAGGACAGCTGAACACTGAAGCTTTCTTT
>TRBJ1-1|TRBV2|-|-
CASRQRAGLLTEAFF
TGTGCCAGCAGACAGAGGGCGGGCCTGCTCACTGAAGCTTTCTTT
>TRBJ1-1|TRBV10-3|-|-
CAIQVETEAFF
TGTGCCATACAGGTTGAAACTGAAGCTTTCTTT
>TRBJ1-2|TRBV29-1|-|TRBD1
CSATTGYGYTF
TGCAGCGCCACGACAGGGTATGGCTACACCTTC
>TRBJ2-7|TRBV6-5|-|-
CASSYSSVDSYEQYF
TGTGCCAGCAGTTACTCGAGCGTCGACTCCTACGAGCAGTACTTC
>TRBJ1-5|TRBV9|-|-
CASSVDGSNQPQHF
TGTGCCAGCAGCGTAGACGGTAGCAATCAGCCCCAGCATTTT
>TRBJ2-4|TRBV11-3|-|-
CASSLGAGDIQYF
TGTGCCAGCAGCTTAGGGGCCGGGGACATTCAGTACTTC
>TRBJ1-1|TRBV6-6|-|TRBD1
CASSYGQATAFF
TGTGCCAGCAGCTATGGACAGGCAACGGCTTTCTTT
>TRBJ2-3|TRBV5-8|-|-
CASSGRVSDTQYF
TGTGCCAGCAGCGGGCGGGTGTCCGATACGCAGTATTTT
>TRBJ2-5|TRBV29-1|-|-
CSVEPGGEETQYF
TGCAGCGTTGAACCGGGGGGCGAGGAGACCCAGTACTTC
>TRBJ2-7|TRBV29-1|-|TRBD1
CSVEVGTGVFQTYEQYF
TGCAGCGTTGAAGTCGGGACAGGGGTATTCCAAACCTACGAGCAGTACTTC
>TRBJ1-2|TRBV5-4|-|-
CASSSSLRVGVAYGYTF
TGTGCCAGCAGCTCCAGCTTGAGGGTCGGGGTGGCCTATGGCTACACCTTC
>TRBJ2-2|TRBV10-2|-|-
CASSESSGGELFF
TGCGCCAGCAGTGAATCGAGCGGCGGGGAGCTGTTTTTT
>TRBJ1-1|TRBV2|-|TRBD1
CASSEARGETTEAFF
TGTGCCAGCAGCGAGGCCAGGGGGGAGACCACTGAAGCTTTCTTT
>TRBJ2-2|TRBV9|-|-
CASSQRQDVTGELFF
TGTGCCAGCAGCCAACGACAGGATGTCACCGGGGAGCTGTTTTTT
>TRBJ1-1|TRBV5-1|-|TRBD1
CASSKPGQENTEAFF
TGCGCCAGCAGTAAACCGGGACAGGAGAACACTGAAGCTTTCTTT
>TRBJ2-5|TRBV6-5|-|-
CASRGAGRETQYF
TGTGCCAGCAGAGGGGCAGGTCGAGAGACCCAGTACTTC
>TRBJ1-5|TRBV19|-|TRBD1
CASSDRANQPQHF
TGTGCCAGTAGTGACAGGGCGAATCAGCCCCAGCATTTT
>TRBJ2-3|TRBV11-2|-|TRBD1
CASSLGRDSLTDTQYF
TGTGCCAGCAGCCTAGGCCGGGACAGCCTCACAGATACGCAGTATTTT
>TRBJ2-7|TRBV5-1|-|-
CASSLGGEVVEQYF
TGCGCCAGCAGCTTGGGGGGGGAGGTGGTGGAGCAGTACTTC
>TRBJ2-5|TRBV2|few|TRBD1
CASSDRTGGETQYF
TGTGCCAGCAGTGATAGGACAGGCGGGGAGACCCAGTACTTC
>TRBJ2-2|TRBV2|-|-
CASRSYRDVGELFF
TGTGCCAGCAGATCCTACAGGGATGTCGGGGAGCTGTTTTTT
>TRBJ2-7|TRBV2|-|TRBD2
CASSRTSGAYEQYF
TGTGCCAGCAGCCGAACTAGCGGGGCCTACGAGCAGTACTTC
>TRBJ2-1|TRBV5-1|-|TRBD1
CASSPWTGVGNEQFF
TGCGCCAGCAGCCCGTGGACAGGGGTCGGCAATGAGCAGTTCTTC
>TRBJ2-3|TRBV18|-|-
CASSPGRGSIDTQYF
TGTGCCAGCTCACCGGGACGGGGGTCTATAGATACGCAGTATTTT
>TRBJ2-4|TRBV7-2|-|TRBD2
CASSLTSGLAKNIQYF
TGTGCCAGCAGCCTAACTAGCGGGTTAGCCAAAAACATTCAGTACTTC
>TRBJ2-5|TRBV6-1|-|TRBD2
CASMETSGAVETQYF
TGTGCCAGCATGGAGACTAGCGGGGCGGTAGAGACCCAGTACTTC
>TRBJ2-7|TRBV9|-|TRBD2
CASSLGVAGVSYEQYF
TGTGCCAGCAGCCTCGGGGTAGCGGGGGTTAGTTACGAGCAGTACTTC
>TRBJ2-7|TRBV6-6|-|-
CASKDTSYEQYF
TGTGCCAGCAAAGACACCTCCTACGAGCAGTACTTC